This T cell receptor (beta chain) was identified in a study of OX40 agonist ivuxolimab in advanced cancers. This CDR3 has 16 residues. Trimming shortened V by 1 base and J by 1 base, and 9 bases separated the two germline ends. CDR1 is SGHRS, CDR2 YFSETQ, per germline. Assay used: immunoSEQ multiplex PCR; TCRdb lists only in-frame clones, some missing. Among roughly 53,000 clones, 80% to 90% were seen once, and the ten largest hold about 5%. The sequence was collected from an adult with an advanced solid tumor such as melanoma, head and neck, liver or kidney cancer. The source was CD4+ or CD8+ T cells sorted from blood, collected in a trial of the OX40 agonist ivuxolimab. The genes are TRBV5-1 and TRBJ2-6; D ambiguous. CDR3 sequence: CASSLKLNSGANVLTF. The CDR3 DNA is TGCGCCAGCAGCTTGAAGTTAAATTCTGGGGCCAACGTCCTGACTTTC.